This TCR beta chain was identified in a study of OX40 agonist ivuxolimab in advanced cancers. About the full investigation: Ivuxolimab was a fully human IgG2 agonistic monoclonal antibody targeting the costimulatory receptor OX40 (CD134). Intravenous ivuxolimab was administered to patients every 2 weeks at six dose levels: 0.01, 0.1, 0.3, 1.5, 3 and 10 mg/kg. Peripheral TCRbeta sequencing was intended to test whether TCR sequence diversity was altered and clonal T-cell expansion was caused by ivuxolimab. The dose-escalation cohort was about 87% male with a mean age of about 65 years, ranging from roughly 23 to 79. Of the roughly 54 dose-escalation patients, hepatocellular carcinoma was present in approximately 20, melanoma in around 15, renal cell carcinoma in 9 and head and neck cancer in 9. Three dose-escalation patients achieved partial responses, one with hepatocellular carcinoma and two with cutaneous melanoma. The paper covers the monotherapy dose-escalation part of the phase I ivuxolimab trial, which included N of about 50 patients. Patients were allowed to have had prior anti-PD-1, anti-PD-L1 or anti-CTLA-4 therapy, and 30% to 40% of the dose-escalation patients had been treated with checkpoint inhibitors. The research as a whole found: Which antigens the clonally expanded peripheral T cells were specific for was not determined. In partial responders in the 0.1-3.0 mg/kg groups, normalized peripheral clonal expansion was found to be among the lowest, especially among CD8+ T cells. At doses of 0.1 to 3.0 mg/kg, clonal expansion of both CD4+ and CD8+ T cells in blood was seen between baseline and week 6. Low levels of normalized T-cell clonal expansion were also seen in some nonresponding patients. After ivuxolimab, expanded clones were on average more numerous among CD8+ T cells than among CD4+ T cells.

Trimming accounts for 1 base at V and 8 bases at J, while the number of junction bases matched to no gene is 13. From a lookup of the germline V gene (reference sequence), CDR1 and CDR2 are LNHNV and YYDKDF. The CDR3 contains 19 residues, cysteine and phenylalanine counted. Just CDR3 DNA is preserved here, 57 bases in frame from base 1. For this clone: There is no known antigen for this receptor. No qualities accompany the bases; no much larger clone lies one base away.

The trial excluded patients who had a history of autoimmune disease or were on systemic immunosuppression. Peripheral blood for TCR sequencing was drawn from every dose cohort at baseline, at cycle 4 day 1 and at cycle 7 day 1. Samples came from an open-label, multicenter, first-in-human phase I dose-escalation trial of ivuxolimab. The trial enrolled adults with locally advanced or metastatic head and neck squamous cell, hepatocellular, melanoma or renal cell carcinoma. Before TCR sequencing, CD4+ T cells and CD8+ T cells were sorted from peripheral blood as separate populations. Genomic DNA was isolated from the sorted cells so that the TCRbeta CDR3 region could be sequenced. The immunoSEQ Assay was used to sequence the TCRbeta CDR3 regions. As stored in TCRdb, this immuneACCESS dataset retains in-frame rearrangements with V and J assigned. A fraction of the clones does not appear; measured against another copy, unresolved V genes explain less than half of the discrepancy, and the remainder lacks a known reason. The sample contains approximately 50,000 clones, 84% of them found a single time. The top ten hold roughly 0.6% of the sample.

The sequenced sample was CD4+ or CD8+ T cells sorted from blood, obtained in a trial of the OX40 agonist ivuxolimab. The rearranged segments are TRBV15 and TRBJ2-2, with 13 bases matching TRBD2. This receptor was identified in an adult with an advanced solid tumor such as melanoma, head and neck, liver or kidney cancer. The CDR3 region has the sequence CATSRGTSGSPIAPGELFF. The DNA sequence follows: TGTGCCACCAGCAGAGGGACTAGCGGGAGCCCTATAGCCCCAGGGGAGCTGTTTTTT. The full variable domain, with segments outside the CDR3 supplied by the reference TRBV15 and TRBJ2-2 proteins, appears as DAMVIQNPRYQVTQFGKPVTLSCSQTLNHNVMYWYQQKSSQAPKLLFHYYDKDFNNEADTPDNFQSRRPNTSFCFLDIRSPGLGDTAMYLCATSRGTSGSPIAPGELFFGEGSRLTVL.